The 12 T cell receptor beta chains below all came from one sample that was sequenced in a study of CD8 T cells in Susac syndrome (dated by TCRdb to the late 2010s). Libraries were built with the immunoSEQ multiplex PCR assay. RNA was extracted using the RNeasy kit, and about 0.45 to 1 microgram was reverse transcribed with random hexamers. The raw public reads went through TCRdb reprocessing: fastp at Q25, MiXCR clone calling, in-frame beta chains kept. Entries are consolidated by CDR3 protein sequence, retaining the most common genes and DNA. The sample includes some 65,000 distinct CDR3 sequences, with 85% to 95% observed a single time. The ten largest clones take up 0.56% of the sample. Sequenced sample: CD8+ T cells from PBMCs. The receptors were gathered from a human donor with multiple sclerosis.

The genes are TRBV27 and TRBJ2-2; D is perhaps TRBD2 (6 bases). V was pared by 5 bases and J by 4 bases, with 11 bases between. The V gene's germline CDR1 is MNHEY and CDR2 SMNVEV (reference sequence). This CDR3 is 14 amino acids long. The CDR3 loop is CASSPLGGTGELFF. The CDR3 bases are TGTGCCAGCAGTCCTTTGGGAGGCACCGGGGAGCTGTTTTTT.

The rearrangement links TRBV2 to TRBJ1-2; possible D gene TRBD1, 5 bases. V was cut by 0 bases and J by 0 bases, with 17 bases left in between. CDR3 length: 18 residues. Germline CDR1 reads SNHLY; CDR2 reads FYNNEI. The CDR3 spells CASSEAQGTGTSNYGYTF. The CDR3 DNA reads TGTGCCAGCAGTGAAGCCCAGGGTACAGGCACCTCTAACTATGGCTACACCTTC.

This clonotype was counted a single time. The chain combines TRBV13 with TRBJ2-5, with D perhaps matching TRBD2 (5 bases). The germline V gene has CDR1 PRHDT and CDR2 FYEKMQ (reference sequence). This CDR3 is 14 amino acids long. The V end was cut by 4 bases, the J end by 7 bases, with 16 bases between. CDR3 amino acids: CASSSGNRGWTQYF. The CDR3 DNA reads as TGTGCCAGCAGCTCGGGAAACCGCGGCTGGACCCAGTACTTC.

The rearrangement uses TRBV15 and TRBJ2-7; D gene unclear. CDR1 and CDR2 (germline): LNHNV, YYDKDF (reference sequence). V lost 1 base and J lost 2, with 12 bases in between. The CDR3 is 15 amino acids. This CDR3 reads CATSRGQGGTYEQYF. CDR3 DNA: TGTGCCACCAGCAGAGGTCAAGGTGGAACCTACGAGCAGTACTTC. Using reference TRBV15 and TRBJ2-7 for the parts outside the CDR3, the full variable domain is DAMVIQNPRYQVTQFGKPVTLSCSQTLNHNVMYWYQQKSSQAPKLLFHYYDKDFNNEADTPDNFQSRRPNTSFCFLDIRSPGLGDTAMYLCATSRGQGGTYEQYFGPGTRLTVT.

This chain links TRBV20-1 with TRBJ2-7, with D uncertain. The germline gives CDR1 DFQATT, CDR2 SNEGSKA (reference sequence). The CDR3 totals 13 residues. Trimming stripped 4 bases from V and 0 bases from J, with 10 bases between. The CDR3 DNA reads as TGCAGTGCTACCCCAGAGGACTCCTACGAGCAGTACTTC. It codes for CSATPEDSYEQYF.

To note about this clonotype: Germline is not matched at one junction end, which may reflect a read error. J is TRBJ2-1 and V is TRBV29-1, with TRBD1 as a possible D gene (6 bases). The CDR3 extends over 14 amino acids. Germline loops: CDR1 SQVTM, CDR2 ANQGSEA. The CDR3 loop reads CSVEGRGFGDEQSF. CDR3 nucleotides: TGCAGCGTTGAAGGCAGGGGCTTCGGAGATGAGCAGTCCTTC.

V and J are TRBV12-3 or TRBV12-4 and TRBJ1-2; 7 nucleotides line up with TRBD1. The CDR3 totals 15 residues. With V trimmed by 6 bases and J by 3 bases, 10 bases remained unmatched. The CDR3 region is CASSSEKDRDYGYTF. DNA for the CDR3: TGTGCCAGCAGCAGTGAAAAAGACAGGGACTATGGCTACACCTTC.

The rearrangement links TRBV9 to TRBJ2-7; D is undetermined. Germline CDR1 is SGDLS and CDR2 is YYNGEE. The CDR3 consists of 14 residues. Trimming removed 2 bases from V and 3 bases from J, with 12 bases in between. The CDR3 DNA follows: TGTGCCAGCAGCGTCGTTGACGGAAGCTACGAGCAGTACTTC. Amino acid sequence: CASSVVDGSYEQYF.

The chain recombines TRBV3-1 with TRBJ2-7; tentative D call: TRBD2 (7 bases). The V end was cut by 0 bases, the J end by 2 bases, with 14 bases between. The CDR3 extends over 16 amino acids. Looked up from germline, CDR1 is LGHDT and CDR2 is YNNKEL (reference sequence). CDR3 region: CASSQDAGARAYEQYF. CDR3 DNA: TGTGCCAGCAGCCAAGATGCGGGGGCCAGGGCCTACGAGCAGTACTTC.

This chain links TRBV19 with TRBJ1-1; 9 nucleotides line up with TRBD1. Trimming removed 7 bases from V and 5 bases from J; junction bases left unmatched: 8. Germline CDR1 reads LNHDA; CDR2 reads SQIVND (reference sequence). CDR3 length: 14 residues. The CDR3 DNA reads as TGTGCCAGTACTCGACAGGGGGAATATACTGAAGCTTTCTTT. This gives the protein CASTRQGEYTEAFF.

This clonotype turned up a few times. The DNA of the CDR3 is TGCAGCGTACTAATTGGACTCGAGCAGTACTTC. Protein product: CSVLIGLEQYF. The chain joins TRBV29-1 to TRBJ2-7; a possible D gene is TRBD2 (5 bases). The CDR3 extends over 11 amino acids. In germline, CDR1 is SQVTM, CDR2 ANQGSEA. Between the trimmed V and J ends, which lost 6 bases and 6 bases, there was a span of 12 bases.

The chain couples TRBV12-3 or TRBV12-4 to TRBJ1-1, with TRBD1 identical over 8 bases. With 5 bases clipped from V and 4 bases from J, the junction kept 12 bases outside the gene matches. The CDR3 is 16 amino acids. CDR3 sequence (DNA): TGTGCCAGCAGTCCCGAGACAGGGGTGGGGGGCACTGAAGCTTTCTTT. Translating gives CASSPETGVGGTEAFF.